Listed here are 20 T cell receptor beta chains from one sample, sequenced in a study of OX40 agonist ivuxolimab in advanced cancers. Profiled with immunoSEQ multiplex PCR; TCRdb holds only in-frame clones, not every one. The sample has approximately 52,000 clones, more than 65% seen once. Sequenced here: CD4+ or CD8+ T cells sorted from blood, sampled in a trial of the OX40 agonist ivuxolimab. All receptors come from an adult with an advanced solid tumor such as melanoma, head and neck, liver or kidney cancer.

The chain uses TRBV5-6 and TRBJ2-5, with a possible D match to TRBD1 (6 bases). The end of the DNA fits TRBJ2-7 better, so the J call may be wrong. In germline, CDR1 is SGHDT, CDR2 YYEEEE. This CDR3 region has 14 residues. CDR3: CASNPGIGGYEQYF. The CDR3 DNA reads as TGTGCCAGCAACCCCGGGATAGGGGGATACGAGCAGTACTTC.

This chain connects TRBV10-3 to TRBJ2-1, with D possibly being TRBD1 (5 bases). Trimming shortened V by 4 bases and J by 2 bases, and 15 bases separated the two germline ends. Germline V CDR1 and CDR2: ENHRY, SYGVKD. This CDR3 spans 16 amino acids. Here the CDR3 reads CAISVEPAGTYNEQFF. The CDR3 DNA reads TGTGCCATCAGTGTGGAACCCGCAGGGACCTACAATGAGCAGTTCTTC.

Points on this clone: Other DNA sequences of this sample code for an identical CDR3. This chain links TRBV12-5 with TRBJ1-1; a possible D gene is TRBD1 (6 bases). From germline, CDR1 is LGHNT and CDR2 FRNRAP. V was clipped by 4 bases and J by 5 bases, with 11 bases between them. The CDR3 is 13 residues long. CDR3 coding DNA: TGTGCTAGTGGTTCACAGGGTAATACTGAAGCTTTCTTT. Translating gives CASGSQGNTEAFF.

V is TRBV6-1 and J is TRBJ1-1; D not resolved. Germline CDR1 is MNHNS and CDR2 is SASEGT. V was shortened by 4 bases and J by 11 bases, with 20 bases between the two germline ends. The CDR3 totals 14 residues. The CDR3 protein is CASSVPGQPRMAFF. The DNA for the CDR3 is TGTGCCAGCAGTGTTCCGGGCCAACCCCGAATGGCTTTCTTT.

This chain links TRBV7-2 with TRBJ2-5; maybe TRBD1 (5 bases). CDR1 SGHTA and CDR2 FQGNSA come from the germline V gene. The CDR3 is 13 amino acids. Trimming shortened V by 6 bases and J by 2 bases, and 10 bases separated the two germline ends. Here the CDR3 DNA reads TGTGCCAGCAGTTCCCGACAGCAAGAGACCCAGTACTTC. Translating gives CASSSRQQETQYF.

The chain carries TRBV5-6 and TRBJ2-3; maybe TRBD2 (6 bases). CDR3 length: 15 amino acids. The V end lost 1 base, the J end lost 0 bases, and 9 bases lay between the germline ends. Germline CDR1 SGHDT, CDR2 YYEEEE. The CDR3 DNA follows: TGTGCCAGCAGCTTGTGGGGGGTTAGCACAGATACGCAGTATTTT. Protein sequence: CASSLWGVSTDTQYF.

V and J are TRBV28 and TRBJ2-7; TRBD2 matches at 11 bases. Germline V CDR1 and CDR2: MDHEN, SYDVKM. The junction had 5 bases not matched to a gene; V was cut back by 5 bases and J by 5 bases. The CDR3 is 14 amino acids. CDR3 loop: CASSRLAGFHEQYF. CDR3 sequence (DNA): TGTGCCAGCAGTCGACTAGCGGGGTTCCACGAGCAGTACTTC.

The chain uses TRBV7-9 and TRBJ2-6; TRBD2 might be the D (5 bases). Germline V gene lookup returns CDR1 SEHNR and CDR2 FQNEAQ (reference sequence). The V end was cut by 2 bases, the J end by 0 bases, with 14 bases between. The CDR3 spans 18 residues. CDR3 loop: CASSLPPRARSGANVLTF. CDR3 nucleotide sequence: TGTGCCAGCAGCTTACCCCCGAGGGCCCGCTCTGGGGCCAACGTCCTGACTTTC.

The chain recombines TRBV6-5 with TRBJ2-6; D gene uncertain. Germline V gives CDR1 MNHEY, CDR2 SVGAGI. The CDR3 is 15 residues long. With 6 bases removed from V and 4 bases from J, the gap between germline ends came to 13 bases. CDR3 region: CASSRDGSGANVLTF. The DNA of the CDR3 is TGTGCCAGCAGCCGCGACGGATCCGGGGCCAACGTCCTGACTTTC.

The chain has TRBV18 and TRBJ1-1, with D unclear. Trimming removed 1 base from V and 4 bases from J, with 7 bases in between. The CDR3 has 13 amino acids. The germline V gene encodes CDR1 KGHSH and CDR2 LQKENI. The CDR3 region is CASSPRYVTEAFF. Here the CDR3 DNA reads TGTGCCAGCTCACCACGGTACGTCACTGAAGCTTTCTTT. The full variable domain, its missing parts supplied by reference TRBV18 and TRBJ1-1, is NAGVMQNPRHLVRRRGQEARLRCSPMKGHSHVYWYRQLPEEGLKFMVYLQKENIIDESGMPKERFSAEFPKEGPSILRIQQVVRGDSAAYFCASSPRYVTEAFFGQGTRLTVV.

The chain joins TRBV27 to TRBJ1-1, with D hard to call. V was cut by 7 bases and J by 11 bases, with 17 bases left in between. Germline values: CDR1 MNHEY, CDR2 SMNVEV (reference sequence). This CDR3 has 12 residues. The CDR3 DNA sequence: TGTGCCAGCAAAACCGAGACGCCTGCGGCTTTCTTT. The encoded protein is CASKTETPAAFF.

The V call is TRBV11-2, the J call TRBJ2-7; D gene unclear. V lost 2 bases and J lost 6, with 11 bases in between. The germline CDR1 and CDR2 sequences are SGHAT and FQNNGV. The CDR3 is 13 amino acids. The CDR3 reads CASSLNEPSEQYF. DNA of the CDR3: TGTGCCAGCAGCTTAAATGAACCCTCCGAGCAGTACTTC.

The chain couples TRBV5-4 to TRBJ2-7; D is possibly TRBD1 (6 bases). Trimming left V 0 bases short and J 0 bases short, with 13 bases between. Germline CDR1 and CDR2: SGHNT and YYREEE (reference sequence). The CDR3 is made up of 16 amino acids. Here the CDR3 reads CASSLGTDRSSYEQYF. As DNA, the CDR3 is TGTGCCAGCAGCTTGGGGACAGATCGAAGCTCCTACGAGCAGTACTTC.

The chain employs TRBV5-1 and TRBJ1-4, with 7 bases that match TRBD1. Looked up from germline, CDR1 is SGHRS and CDR2 is YFSETQ. The CDR3 loop spans 15 amino acids. Unmatched junction bases numbered 6, after V lost 4 bases and J lost 3 bases. CDR3 protein: CASSASGTANEKLFF. CDR3 coding DNA: TGCGCCAGCAGCGCCTCCGGGACAGCTAATGAAAAACTGTTTTTT.

CDR3 residues: CSARTGARETQYF. The CDR3, as DNA: TGCAGCGCTAGGACAGGGGCTAGAGAGACCCAGTACTTC. This sequence joins TRBV29-1 and TRBJ2-5; 9 nucleotides agree with TRBD1. This CDR3 region has 13 residues. CDR1 SQVTM and CDR2 ANQGSEA come from the germline V gene. V trimming: 7 bases; J trimming: 4 bases; junction bases outside the gene matches: 7.

DNA for the CDR3: TGTGCCAGCAGCCCCGGGACTAGCGGGGTGTATAATGAGCAGTTCTTC. Protein product: CASSPGTSGVYNEQFF. The J gene is TRBJ2-1, the V gene TRBV7-3; 13 positions match TRBD2. There are 16 residues in the CDR3. Germline V CDR1 and CDR2: SGHTA, FQGTGA. With V trimmed by 5 bases and J by 7 bases, 8 bases remained unmatched.

The chain employs TRBV19 and TRBJ2-5, with D perhaps being TRBD1 or TRBD2 (5 bases each). The V end was cut by 5 bases, the J end by 4 bases, with 17 bases between. The CDR3 is made up of 15 amino acids. Germline V gene data show CDR1 as LNHDA and CDR2 as SQIVND (reference sequence). The DNA for the CDR3 is TGTGCCAGTAGTTTGGGACCGCACCTTGTAGAGACCCAGTACTTC. Amino acids: CASSLGPHLVETQYF.

The chain joins TRBV5-1 to TRBJ1-6; D perhaps matches TRBD1 (6 bases). Germline V gene data show CDR1 as SGHRS and CDR2 as YFSETQ. The CDR3 extends over 15 amino acids. Trimming removed 5 bases at V and 7 bases at J, with 16 bases between. CDR3: CASSEAGTQNSPLHF. CDR3 sequence (DNA): TGCGCCAGCAGTGAAGCCGGGACACAGAATTCACCCCTCCACTTT.

The V and J genes are TRBV5-6 and TRBJ1-2, with D hard to call. Germline V gene sequence: CDR1 SGHDT, CDR2 YYEEEE. The CDR3 runs to 17 residues. The germline V and J ends were trimmed by 1 base and 6 bases, with 22 bases remaining between them. This CDR3 reads CASSLFFPGRHGDGYTF. The CDR3, as DNA: TGTGCCAGCAGCTTGTTCTTCCCAGGCAGGCATGGGGATGGCTACACCTTC.

The chain recombines TRBV7-2 with TRBJ2-3; D unresolved. V was clipped by 4 bases and J by 0 bases, with 8 bases between them. Germline lookup yields CDR1 SGHTA and CDR2 FQGNSA. The CDR3 is made up of 14 amino acids. CDR3 in DNA: TGTGCCAGCAGCTCGGCCGGGAGCACAGATACGCAGTATTTT. This codes for CASSSAGSTDTQYF.